This TCR beta chain was identified during a study of beta chain features in type 1 diabetes. Isolated RNA was reverse transcribed in full, so expressed TCRB transcripts were sequenced. Repertoires were generated with immunoSEQ multiplex PCR, while TCRdb's copy carries only in-frame clones and drops some. The sample consists of tens of thousands of clones, under 60% of them appearing once. This CDR3 has 15 amino acids. Germline CDR1 LGHNA, CDR2 YSLEER. The ends were cut back, 3 bases at V and 14 bases at J, with 20 bases in the middle. Study results and caveats: Amplification by PCR could prefer shorter templates, with the same effect in patients and controls. Shortening that was moderate but significant affected the TCRB CDR3s of Type 1 diabetes patients in all four CD4+ subsets.

Each sorted fraction was over 95% pure. On this clone: The antigen is unknown.

This rearrangement joins TRBV4-3 to TRBJ1-6; possibly TRBD1 for D (5 bases). The sequence came from a woman in her forties with type 1 diabetes. The sequencing sample was made of Tregs from blood. The CDR3 loop reads CASSQGGDSQSTLHF. DNA for the CDR3: TGCGCCAGCAGCCAGGGGGGGGACTCTCAGTCAACCCTCCACTTT.